This is a list of T cell receptor beta chains from one sample in a study of T-cell memory formation after mild COVID-19. TCRdb re-analysed the 5' RACE reads in MiXCR, keeping a single row per CDR3 protein. This sample has approximately 500,000 distinct CDR3 sequences, with approximately 23% found just once. Sequenced input: PBMCs or a T cell subset sorted from them (not recorded which). Receptors were obtained from an adult woman who had mild COVID-19 (a few samples of this study predate the infection). Cell type and time point are not known. Each CDR3 is given with its conserved first and last residue. The D gene is left open where the match is weak. The size field is filled for only some rows; it gives once, few, many or a size class.

D: TRBD2; J: TRBJ2-3; length: 18; size: .; V: TRBV20-1; CDR3: CSVLGLAGGTISTDTQYF; DNA: TGCAGTGTCCTGGGCCTAGCGGGGGGAACAATTAGCACAGATACGCAGTATTTT
D: .; J: TRBJ2-1; length: 14; size: few; V: TRBV7-3; CDR3: CASSLTRDDNEQFF; DNA: TGTGCCAGCAGCTTAACGAGGGATGACAATGAGCAGTTCTTC
D: TRBD2; J: TRBJ2-1; length: 15; size: .; V: TRBV5-1; CDR3: CASSLESGGPREQFF; DNA: TGCGCCAGCAGCTTGGAATCGGGGGGGCCTCGTGAGCAGTTCTTC
D: TRBD2; J: TRBJ2-3; length: 16; size: few; V: TRBV14; CDR3: CASSQGTSGAADTQYF; DNA: TGTGCCAGCAGCCAAGGGACTAGTGGGGCGGCAGATACGCAGTATTTT
D: TRBD2; J: TRBJ2-7; length: 17; size: few; V: TRBV10-3; CDR3: CAISERLAGVVSYEQYF; DNA: TGTGCCATCAGTGAGCGGCTAGCGGGAGTGGTGTCCTACGAGCAGTACTTC
D: TRBD2; J: TRBJ2-7; length: 18; size: few; V: TRBV3-1; CDR3: CASSQEAVGLAGMYEQYF; DNA: TGTGCCAGCAGCCAAGAAGCGGTTGGTCTAGCGGGGATGTACGAGCAGTACTTC
D: .; J: TRBJ1-1; length: 12; size: .; V: TRBV29-1; CDR3: CSVESGGIEAFF; DNA: TGCAGCGTTGAAAGCGGTGGAATTGAAGCTTTCTTT
D: .; J: TRBJ2-1; length: 14; size: few; V: TRBV12-5; CDR3: CASGSSGLGNEQFF; DNA: TGTGCTAGTGGTTCGTCAGGTCTAGGAAATGAGCAGTTCTTC
D: .; J: TRBJ2-7; length: 13; size: few; V: TRBV3-1; CDR3: CASSQGRPDEQYF; DNA: TGTGCCAGCAGCCAAGGTAGGCCCGACGAGCAGTACTTC
D: TRBD1; J: TRBJ1-2; length: 17; size: .; V: TRBV3-1; CDR3: CASSQDLPAGGEDRYTF; DNA: TGTGCCAGCAGCCAAGATCTCCCGGCAGGGGGCGAAGATCGCTACACCTTC
D: TRBD1; J: TRBJ2-7; length: 14; size: .; V: TRBV5-1; CDR3: CASSWGQGFYEQYF; DNA: TGCGCCAGCAGCTGGGGACAGGGTTTCTACGAGCAGTACTTC
D: .; J: TRBJ1-5; length: 15; size: .; V: TRBV12-3/TRBV12-4; CDR3: CASSDMDGSNQPQHF; DNA: TGTGCCAGCAGCGACATGGACGGTAGCAATCAGCCCCAGCATTTT
D: .; J: TRBJ2-5; length: 14; size: .; V: TRBV29-1; CDR3: CSVGVGGVQETQYF; DNA: TGCAGCGTTGGTGTCGGGGGAGTTCAAGAGACCCAGTACTTC
D: .; J: TRBJ2-1; length: 12; size: .; V: TRBV20-1; CDR3: CSARAGRGEQFF; DNA: TGCAGTGCTAGAGCTGGTCGGGGTGAGCAGTTCTTC
D: .; J: TRBJ2-2; length: 15; size: few; V: TRBV20-1; CDR3: CSARDFTGDSGELFF; DNA: TGCAGTGCTAGAGATTTTACAGGGGACTCCGGGGAGCTGTTTTTT
D: TRBD2; J: TRBJ2-2; length: 18; size: few; V: TRBV4-3; CDR3: CASSQSKLAGVHTGELFF; DNA: TGCGCCAGCAGCCAGTCAAAGCTAGCGGGAGTTCACACCGGGGAGCTGTTTTTT